Shown below are 10 T cell receptor beta chains from a single sample sequenced in a study of beta chain features in type 1 diabetes. TCRB transcripts that were expressed got sequenced, as all of the isolated RNA had been reverse transcribed. The repertoire was sequenced with immunoSEQ multiplex PCR; TCRdb's copy has only in-frame clones and lacks some. The sample shows 400,000 to 550,000 clones, over 9.5% of them seen only once. Sequenced: naive CD4+ T cells from blood. The receptor source for this set is a woman aged 18-29 years in good health.

This clone turned up a few times. The rearrangement links TRBV5-6 to TRBJ2-5; D is undetermined. Germline lookup yields CDR1 SGHDT and CDR2 YYEEEE. V shed 4 bases and J shed 3 bases, with 10 bases lying between them. This CDR3 spans 13 amino acids. As DNA, the CDR3 is TGTGCCAGCAGCGCGTACGTCAAAGAGACCCAGTACTTC. Protein product: CASSAYVKETQYF.

In its sample, this clone was seen a few times. The genes are TRBV10-3 and TRBJ1-1, with D unresolved. Deletions cut 6 bases from V and 3 bases from J, with 11 bases between. CDR3 length equals 13 residues. Per the germline V gene, CDR1 is ENHRY and CDR2 is SYGVKD. The CDR3 DNA reads TGTGCCATCAGAGCGCCAGTTGACACTGAAGCTTTCTTT. It yields the protein CAIRAPVDTEAFF.

The V gene is TRBV29-1, the J gene TRBJ1-2, with D unresolved. The germline CDR1 and CDR2 sequences are SQVTM and ANQGSEA. V lost 4 bases to trimming and J lost 4 bases, with 13 bases between them. CDR3 length: 13 residues. CDR3 nucleotides: TGCAGCGTTGGGGAACCACAAGCCTATGGCTACACCTTC. This sequence encodes CSVGEPQAYGYTF.

This clone was counted between two and nine times. V gene TRBV7-2 combines with J gene TRBJ2-1; D might be TRBD1 or TRBD2, each matching 5 bases. V was pared by 3 bases and J by 5 bases, with 5 bases between. CDR1 is SGHTA, CDR2 FQGNSA, per germline. The CDR3 totals 12 residues. As DNA, the CDR3 is TGTGCCAGCAGCTTGGGGGACAATGAGCAGTTCTTC. Translated: CASSLGDNEQFF.

This clone was counted only a few times. The V and J genes are TRBV18 and TRBJ1-3, with TRBD1 matching 7 bases. Germline V gene data show CDR1 as KGHSH and CDR2 as LQKENI. The CDR3 spans 16 residues. Germline trimming cut 4 bases from V and 0 bases from J; bases unmatched to any gene: 6. The CDR3 loop is CASSRWDRHSGNTIYF. CDR3 DNA: TGTGCCAGCTCACGATGGGACAGACACTCTGGAAACACCATATATTTT.

CDR3 sequence (DNA): TGTGCCAGCAGTTTAATGAGTGGGGAGCTGTTTTTT. This encodes CASSLMSGELFF. The V call is TRBV28, the J call TRBJ2-2; D uncertain. Trimming took 2 bases from V and 8 from J, leaving 6 bases between them. Germline CDR1 MDHEN, CDR2 SYDVKM. The CDR3 spans 12 residues.

This clone was seen a few times. The V gene is TRBV7-2, the J gene TRBJ2-6; D may be TRBD1 or TRBD2 (6 bases each). There are 16 residues in the CDR3. The ends were cut back, 0 bases at V and 2 bases at J, with 8 bases in the middle. Germline CDR1 and CDR2: SGHTA and FQGNSA. Written as DNA, the CDR3 is TGTGCCAGCAGCTTAGCGGGGGGCCCTGGGGCCAACGTCCTGACTTTC. It specifies CASSLAGGPGANVLTF.

DNA of the CDR3: TGTGCCAGCAGCCCAGACAGTTCTTCGACTGAAGCTTTCTTT. Translated: CASSPDSSSTEAFF. The chain combines TRBV7-2 with TRBJ1-1, with D possibly being TRBD1 (5 bases). The CDR3 spans 14 residues. The germline gives CDR1 SGHTA, CDR2 FQGNSA. Deletions cut 5 bases from V and 5 bases from J, with 15 bases between. Complete variable domain (other parts from reference TRBV7-2 and TRBJ1-1): GAGVSQSPSNKVTEKGKDVELRCDPISGHTALYWYRQSLGQGLEFLIYFQGNSAPDKSGLPSDRFSAERTGGSVSTLTIQRTQQEDSAVYLCASSPDSSSTEAFFGQGTRLTVV.

This clone was detected a few times. The V and J genes are TRBV27 and TRBJ2-3, with TRBD2 matching over 7 bases. Losses at the gene ends were 4 bases for V and 1 base for J; bases not matched to a gene: 8. CDR1 is MNHEY, CDR2 SMNVEV, per germline (reference sequence). The CDR3 consists of 16 residues. CDR3: CASSSPRLAGTDTQYF. CDR3 bases: TGTGCCAGCAGTTCCCCTCGACTAGCTGGCACAGATACGCAGTATTTT.

This clone was counted between two and nine times. This sequence joins TRBV19 and TRBJ2-1, with TRBD2 identical over 7 bases. The V gene end was trimmed by 1 base and the J gene end by 1 base; junction bases not matched to a gene: 1. This CDR3 is 15 amino acids long. CDR1 and CDR2 from the germline V gene are LNHDA and SQIVND (reference sequence). The CDR3 is CASSIGTRSYNEQFF. CDR3 DNA sequence: TGTGCCAGTAGTATAGGGACTAGGTCCTACAATGAGCAGTTCTTC.